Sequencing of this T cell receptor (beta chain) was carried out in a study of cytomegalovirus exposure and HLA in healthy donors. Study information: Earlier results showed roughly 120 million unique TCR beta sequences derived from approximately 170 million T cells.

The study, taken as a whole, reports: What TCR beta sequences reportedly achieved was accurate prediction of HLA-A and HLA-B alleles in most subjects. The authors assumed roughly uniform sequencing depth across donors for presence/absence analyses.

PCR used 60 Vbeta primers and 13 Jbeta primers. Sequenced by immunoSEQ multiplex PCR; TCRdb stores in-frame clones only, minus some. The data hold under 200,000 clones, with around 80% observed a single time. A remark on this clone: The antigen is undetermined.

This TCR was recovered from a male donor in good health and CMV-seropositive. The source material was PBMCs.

CDR3 amino acids: CASKHDSNYGYTF. The CDR3 DNA sequence: TGTGCCAGCAAGCATGACAGCAACTATGGCTACACCTTC. V and J are TRBV6-5 and TRBJ1-2, with D perhaps TRBD1 (5 bases). The germline CDR1 and CDR2 sequences are MNHEY and SVGAGI. V lost 7 bases to trimming and J lost 2 bases, with 11 bases between them. There are 13 residues in the CDR3.